This section outlines one TCR beta chain sequence together with its context. Its antigen is unknown. A junction boundary mismatches the germline segment, possibly from a read error. CDR1 and CDR2 (germline): ENHRY, SYGVKD. This CDR3 comprises 11 residues. This entry belongs to a study of Graves' ophthalmopathy and Graves' hyperthyroidism. The study's findings and limits: Sensitivity of under 71% and specificity of 72% to 80% were achieved by the model that predicted ophthalmopathy progression.

Moderate-to-severe activity, with CAS ≥3, NOSPECS ≥4 and duration under 3 months, characterized the donors with ophthalmopathy. Amplification of TCR beta CDR3 regions used RNA transcripts. HTBI-primed RT-PCR formed the first round, and a multiplex PCR formed the second. TCRdb recomputed calls from the multiplex PCR reads with MiXCR, one row per CDR3 protein. The table has more than 550,000 distinct CDR3 sequences, roughly two fifths seen once; the top ten hold 3.3%. The clonotype originates from an adult man with Graves' ophthalmopathy. This chain connects TRBV10-3 to TRBJ2-6; D call uncertain. Input material: peripheral blood. The CDR3 nucleotides read TGTGCCATCAGTGAACGGAACACTGAAGCTTTC. Amino acids: CAISERNTEAF.